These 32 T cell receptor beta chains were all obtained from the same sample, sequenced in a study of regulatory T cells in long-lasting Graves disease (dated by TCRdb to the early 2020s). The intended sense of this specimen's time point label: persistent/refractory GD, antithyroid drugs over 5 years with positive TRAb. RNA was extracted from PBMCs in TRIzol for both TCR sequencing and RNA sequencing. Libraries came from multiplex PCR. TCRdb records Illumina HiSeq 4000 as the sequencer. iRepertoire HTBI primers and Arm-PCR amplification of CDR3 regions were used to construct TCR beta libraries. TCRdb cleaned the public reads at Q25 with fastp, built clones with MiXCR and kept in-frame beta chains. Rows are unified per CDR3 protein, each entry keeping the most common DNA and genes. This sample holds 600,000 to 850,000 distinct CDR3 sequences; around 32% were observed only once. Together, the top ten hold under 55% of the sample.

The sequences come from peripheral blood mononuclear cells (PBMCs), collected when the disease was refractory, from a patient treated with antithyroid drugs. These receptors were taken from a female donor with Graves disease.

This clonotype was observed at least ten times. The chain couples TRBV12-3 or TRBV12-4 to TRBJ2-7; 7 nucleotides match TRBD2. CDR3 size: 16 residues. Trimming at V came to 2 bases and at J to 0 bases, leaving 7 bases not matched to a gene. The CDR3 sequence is CASSLRLAVSSYEQYF. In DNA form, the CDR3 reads TGTGCCAGCAGTTTAAGGCTAGCGGTGAGCTCCTACGAGCAGTACTTC.

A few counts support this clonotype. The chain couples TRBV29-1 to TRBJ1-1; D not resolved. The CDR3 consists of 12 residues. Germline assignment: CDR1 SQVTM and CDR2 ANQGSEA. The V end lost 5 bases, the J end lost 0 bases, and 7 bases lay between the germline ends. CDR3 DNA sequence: TGCAGCGTTACCAGATTGAACACTGAAGCTTTCTTT. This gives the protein CSVTRLNTEAFF.

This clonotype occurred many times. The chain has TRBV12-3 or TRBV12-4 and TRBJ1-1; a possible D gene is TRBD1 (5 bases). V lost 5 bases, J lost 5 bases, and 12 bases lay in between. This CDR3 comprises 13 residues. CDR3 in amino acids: CASSRGLKTEAFF. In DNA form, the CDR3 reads TGTGCCAGCAGTCGGGGACTAAAGACTGAAGCTTTCTTT.

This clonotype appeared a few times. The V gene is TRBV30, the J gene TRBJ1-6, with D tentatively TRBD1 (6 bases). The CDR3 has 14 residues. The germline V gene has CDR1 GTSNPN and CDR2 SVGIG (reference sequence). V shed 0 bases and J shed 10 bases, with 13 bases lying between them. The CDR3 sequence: CAWSVAGGVSPLHF. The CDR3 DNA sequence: TGTGCCTGGAGTGTGGCCGGGGGCGTCTCACCCCTCCACTTT.

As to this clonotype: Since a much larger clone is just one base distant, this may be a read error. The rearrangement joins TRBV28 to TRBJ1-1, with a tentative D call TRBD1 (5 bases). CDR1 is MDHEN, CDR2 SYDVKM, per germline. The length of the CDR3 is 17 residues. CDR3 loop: CASSPGGSPLMNTEALF. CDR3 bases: TGTGCCAGCAGCCCCGGGGGGAGCCCCCTGATGAACACTGAAGCTCTCTTT.

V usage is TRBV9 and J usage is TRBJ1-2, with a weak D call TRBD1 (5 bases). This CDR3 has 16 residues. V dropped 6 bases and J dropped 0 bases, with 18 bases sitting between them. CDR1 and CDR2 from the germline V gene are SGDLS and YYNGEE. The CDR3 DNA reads TGTGCCAGCACCTCTCAGGGAACATCGACTAACTATGGCTACACCTTC. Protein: CASTSQGTSTNYGYTF. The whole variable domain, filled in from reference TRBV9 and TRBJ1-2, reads DSGVTQTPKHLITATGQRVTLRCSPRSGDLSVYWYQQSLDQGLQFLIQYYNGEERAKGNILERFSAQQFPDLHSELNLSSLELGDSALYFCASTSQGTSTNYGYTFGSGTRLTVV.

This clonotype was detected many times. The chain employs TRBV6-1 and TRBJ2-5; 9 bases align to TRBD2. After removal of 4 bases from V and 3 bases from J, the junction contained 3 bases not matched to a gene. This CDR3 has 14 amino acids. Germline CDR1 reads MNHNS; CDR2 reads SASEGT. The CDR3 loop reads CASSGPSGKETQYF. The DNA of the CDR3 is TGTGCCAGCAGTGGGCCTAGCGGGAAAGAGACCCAGTACTTC.

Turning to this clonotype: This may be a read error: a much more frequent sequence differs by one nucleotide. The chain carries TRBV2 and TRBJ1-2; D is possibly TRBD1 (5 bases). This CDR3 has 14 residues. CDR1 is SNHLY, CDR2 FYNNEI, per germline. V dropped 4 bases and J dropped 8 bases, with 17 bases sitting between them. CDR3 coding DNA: TGTGCCAGCAGTGCCATAGTCAGGGTTGAAGGCTACACCTTC. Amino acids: CASSAIVRVEGYTF.

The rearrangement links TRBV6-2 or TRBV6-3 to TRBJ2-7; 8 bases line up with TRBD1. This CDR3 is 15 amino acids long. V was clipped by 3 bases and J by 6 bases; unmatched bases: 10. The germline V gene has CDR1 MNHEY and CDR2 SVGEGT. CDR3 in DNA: TGTGCCAGCAGTTATCCCGGGACAGGACGTTCCGAGCAGTACTTC. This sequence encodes CASSYPGTGRSEQYF.

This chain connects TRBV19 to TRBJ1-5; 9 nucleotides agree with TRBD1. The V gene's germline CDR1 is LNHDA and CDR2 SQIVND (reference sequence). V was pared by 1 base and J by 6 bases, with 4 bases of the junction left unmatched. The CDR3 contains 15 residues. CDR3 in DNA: TGTGCCAGTAGTATAGCGACAGGGGGTGGTCAGCCCCAGCATTTT. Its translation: CASSIATGGGQPQHF.

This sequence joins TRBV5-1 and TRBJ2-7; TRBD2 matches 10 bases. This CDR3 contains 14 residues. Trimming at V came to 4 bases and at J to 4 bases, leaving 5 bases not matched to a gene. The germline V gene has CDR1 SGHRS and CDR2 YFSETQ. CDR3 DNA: TGCGCCAGCAGCATAGCGGGAGGAGGGTACGAGCAGTACTTC. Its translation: CASSIAGGGYEQYF.

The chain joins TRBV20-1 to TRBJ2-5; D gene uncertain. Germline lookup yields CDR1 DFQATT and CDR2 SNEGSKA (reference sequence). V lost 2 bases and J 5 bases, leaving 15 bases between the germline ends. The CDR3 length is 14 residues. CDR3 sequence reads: CSARPRHPRETQYF. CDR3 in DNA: TGCAGTGCTAGACCCAGGCACCCCCGGGAGACCCAGTACTTC.

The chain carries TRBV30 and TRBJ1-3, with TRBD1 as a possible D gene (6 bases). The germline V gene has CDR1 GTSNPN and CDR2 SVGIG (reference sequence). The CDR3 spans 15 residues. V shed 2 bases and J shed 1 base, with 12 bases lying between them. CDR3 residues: CAWSKGGESGNTIYF. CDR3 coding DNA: TGTGCCTGGAGTAAAGGGGGGGAGTCTGGAAACACCATATATTTT.

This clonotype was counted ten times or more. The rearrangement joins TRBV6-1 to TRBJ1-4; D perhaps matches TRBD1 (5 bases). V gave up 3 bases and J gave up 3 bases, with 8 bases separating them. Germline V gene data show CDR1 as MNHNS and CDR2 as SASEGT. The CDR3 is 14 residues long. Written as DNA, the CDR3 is TGTGCCAGCAGTGAGGGGGGAGCTAATGAAAAACTGTTTTTT. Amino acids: CASSEGGANEKLFF.

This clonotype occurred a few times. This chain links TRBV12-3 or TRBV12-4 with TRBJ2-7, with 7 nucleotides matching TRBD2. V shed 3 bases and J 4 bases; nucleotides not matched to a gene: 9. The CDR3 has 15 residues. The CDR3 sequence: CASSFGFGRGYEQYF. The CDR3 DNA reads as TGTGCCAGCAGTTTTGGGTTTGGGCGGGGGTACGAGCAGTACTTC.

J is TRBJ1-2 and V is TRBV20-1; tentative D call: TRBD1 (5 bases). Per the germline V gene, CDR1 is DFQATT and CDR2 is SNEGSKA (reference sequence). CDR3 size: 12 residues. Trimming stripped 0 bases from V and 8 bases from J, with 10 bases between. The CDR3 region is CSARDRVAGYTF. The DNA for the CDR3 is TGCAGTGCTAGAGACAGGGTGGCGGGCTACACCTTC.

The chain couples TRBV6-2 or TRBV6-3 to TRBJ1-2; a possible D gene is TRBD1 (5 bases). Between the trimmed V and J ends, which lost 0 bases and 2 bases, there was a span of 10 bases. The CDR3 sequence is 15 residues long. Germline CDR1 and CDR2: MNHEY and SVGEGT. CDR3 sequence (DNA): TGTGCCAGCAGTTACTCTAGGGGATCAAACTATGGCTACACCTTC. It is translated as CASSYSRGSNYGYTF.

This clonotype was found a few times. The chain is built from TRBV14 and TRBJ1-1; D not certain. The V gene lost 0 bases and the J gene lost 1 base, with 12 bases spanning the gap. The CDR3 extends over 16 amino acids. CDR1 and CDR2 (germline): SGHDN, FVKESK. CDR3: CASSQDLGRSNTEAFF. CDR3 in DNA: TGTGCCAGCAGCCAAGATCTTGGACGTTCGAACACTGAAGCTTTCTTT. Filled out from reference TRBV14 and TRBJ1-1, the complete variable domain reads EAGVTQFPSHSVIEKGQTVTLRCDPISGHDNLYWYRRVMGKEIKFLLHFVKESKQDESGMPNNRFLAERTGGTYSTLKVQPAELEDSGVYFCASSQDLGRSNTEAFFGQGTRLTVV.

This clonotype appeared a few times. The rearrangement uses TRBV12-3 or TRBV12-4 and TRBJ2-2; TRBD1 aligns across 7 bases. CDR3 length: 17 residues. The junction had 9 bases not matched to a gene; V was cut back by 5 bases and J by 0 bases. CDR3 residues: CASSPRTGLANTGELFF. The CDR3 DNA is TGTGCCAGCAGTCCCCGGACAGGCCTCGCGAACACCGGGGAGCTGTTTTTT.

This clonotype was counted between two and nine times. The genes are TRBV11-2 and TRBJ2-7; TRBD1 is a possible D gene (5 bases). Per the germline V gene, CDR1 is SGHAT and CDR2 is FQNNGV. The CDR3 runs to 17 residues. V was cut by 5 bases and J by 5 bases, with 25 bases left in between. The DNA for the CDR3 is TGTGCCAGCAGCCCTATACCGCCCCAGGCAGGGATGCACGAGCAGTACTTC. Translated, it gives CASSPIPPQAGMHEQYF.

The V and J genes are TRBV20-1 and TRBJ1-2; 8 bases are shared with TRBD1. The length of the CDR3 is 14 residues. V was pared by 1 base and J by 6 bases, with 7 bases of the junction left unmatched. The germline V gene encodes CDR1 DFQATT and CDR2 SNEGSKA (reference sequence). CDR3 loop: CSARVQGANDGYTF. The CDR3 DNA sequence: TGCAGTGCTAGAGTTCAGGGGGCGAACGATGGCTACACCTTC.

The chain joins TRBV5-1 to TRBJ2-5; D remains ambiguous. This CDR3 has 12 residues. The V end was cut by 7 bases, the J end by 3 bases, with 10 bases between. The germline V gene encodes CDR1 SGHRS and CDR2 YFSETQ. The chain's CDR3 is CASFRQKETQYF. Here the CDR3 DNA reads TGCGCCAGCTTCCGGCAGAAAGAGACCCAGTACTTC.

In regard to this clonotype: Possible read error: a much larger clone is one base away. The CDR3, as DNA: TGTGCCAGCAGTTTCCCCCTGCCCAACATCGGGGAGCTGTTTTTT. It translates to CASSFPLPNIGELFF. The V gene is TRBV7-9, the J gene TRBJ2-2; D call uncertain. CDR3 size: 15 residues. From germline, CDR1 is SEHNR and CDR2 FQNEAQ (reference sequence).

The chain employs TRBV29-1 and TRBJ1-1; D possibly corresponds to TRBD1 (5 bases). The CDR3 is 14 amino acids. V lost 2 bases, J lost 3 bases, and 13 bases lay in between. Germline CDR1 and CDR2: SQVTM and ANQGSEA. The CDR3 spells CSVEPRLRDTEAFF. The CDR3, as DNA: TGCAGCGTTGAACCCCGGCTCAGGGACACTGAAGCTTTCTTT.

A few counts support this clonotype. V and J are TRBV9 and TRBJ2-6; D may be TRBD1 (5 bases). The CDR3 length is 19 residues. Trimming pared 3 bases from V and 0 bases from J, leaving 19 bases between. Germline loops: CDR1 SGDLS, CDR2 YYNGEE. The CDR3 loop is CASSASQDGKISGANVLTF. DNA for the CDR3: TGTGCCAGCAGCGCTTCACAGGACGGAAAGATCTCTGGGGCCAACGTCCTGACTTTC.

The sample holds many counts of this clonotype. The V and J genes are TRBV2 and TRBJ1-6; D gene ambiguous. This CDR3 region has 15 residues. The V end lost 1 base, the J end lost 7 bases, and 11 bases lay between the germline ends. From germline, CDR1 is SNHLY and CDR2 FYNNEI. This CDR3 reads CASSEGGLKNSPLHF. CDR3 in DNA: TGTGCCAGCAGTGAAGGCGGCTTGAAGAATTCACCCCTCCACTTT.

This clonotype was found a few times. The CDR3 nucleotides read TGTGCCACCCGGGAGGGGGCTTGGGGCAATCAGCCCCAGCATTTT. This translates into CATREGAWGNQPQHF. V usage is TRBV12-3 or TRBV12-4 and J usage is TRBJ1-5; 7 bases agree with TRBD1. CDR3 length: 15 residues. Germline trimming cut 10 bases from V and 2 bases from J; bases unmatched to any gene: 11.

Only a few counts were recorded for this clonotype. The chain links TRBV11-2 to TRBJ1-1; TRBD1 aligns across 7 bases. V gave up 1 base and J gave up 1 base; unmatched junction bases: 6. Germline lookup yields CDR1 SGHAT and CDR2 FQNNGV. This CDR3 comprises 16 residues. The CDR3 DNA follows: TGTGCCAGCAGCTTAGGGCAGGGGGTGAAGAACACTGAAGCTTTCTTT. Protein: CASSLGQGVKNTEAFF.

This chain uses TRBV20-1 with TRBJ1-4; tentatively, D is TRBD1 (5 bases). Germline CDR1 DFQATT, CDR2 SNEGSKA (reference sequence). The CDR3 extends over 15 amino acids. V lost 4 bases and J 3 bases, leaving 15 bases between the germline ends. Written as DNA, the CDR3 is TGCAGTGCTACACCTCGGCCGGGGGCTAATGAAAAACTGTTTTTT. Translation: CSATPRPGANEKLFF.

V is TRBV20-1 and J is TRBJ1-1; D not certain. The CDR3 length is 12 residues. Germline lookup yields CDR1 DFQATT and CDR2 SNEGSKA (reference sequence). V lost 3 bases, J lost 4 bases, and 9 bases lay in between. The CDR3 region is CSASEGFTEAFF. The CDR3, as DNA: TGCAGTGCTAGTGAGGGATTCACTGAAGCTTTCTTT.

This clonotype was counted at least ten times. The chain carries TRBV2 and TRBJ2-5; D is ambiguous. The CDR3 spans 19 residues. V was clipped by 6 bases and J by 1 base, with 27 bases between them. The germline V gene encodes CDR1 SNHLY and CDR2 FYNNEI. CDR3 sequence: CASRYTTGWVPSPQETQYF. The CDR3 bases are TGTGCCAGCAGATACACGACGGGCTGGGTTCCCTCACCCCAAGAGACCCAGTACTTC.

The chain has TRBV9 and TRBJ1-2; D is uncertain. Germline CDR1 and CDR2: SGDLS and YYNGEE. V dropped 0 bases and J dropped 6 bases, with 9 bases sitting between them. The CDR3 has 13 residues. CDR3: CASSVVGLDGYTF. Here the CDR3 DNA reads TGTGCCAGCAGCGTAGTCGGACTAGATGGCTACACCTTC. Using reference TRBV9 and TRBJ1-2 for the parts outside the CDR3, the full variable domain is DSGVTQTPKHLITATGQRVTLRCSPRSGDLSVYWYQQSLDQGLQFLIQYYNGEERAKGNILERFSAQQFPDLHSELNLSSLELGDSALYFCASSVVGLDGYTFGSGTRLTVV.